These 17 T cell receptor beta chains were sequenced from one sample in a study of T cell responses to AZD1222 COVID-19 vaccine. Using immunoSEQ multiplex PCR, the repertoire was profiled, and TCRdb retains in-frame clones only, with some absent. In the table there are some 19,000 clones, approximately 79% of which are singletons. Sequencing used peripheral blood, obtained on day 0 of AZD1222 vaccination. The receptors come from an adult in good health.

The chain combines TRBV12-3 or TRBV12-4 with TRBJ1-5; possible D gene TRBD1, 5 bases. The CDR3 covers 13 residues. V was clipped by 5 bases and J by 2 bases, with 7 bases between them. CDR3 sequence (DNA): TGTGCCAGCAGTGGGGGGGGCAATCAGCCCCAGCATTTT. It is translated as CASSGGGNQPQHF.

V usage is TRBV10-2 and J usage is TRBJ1-2; D not certain. From germline, CDR1 is WSHSY and CDR2 SAAADI. The CDR3 length is 15 residues. Trimming removed 0 bases at V and 8 bases at J, with 16 bases between. The CDR3 nucleotides read TGCGCCAGCAGTGAGTCCTATTCGACCCAGGAAGGCTACACCTTC. Translating gives CASSESYSTQEGYTF.

The V and J genes are TRBV28 and TRBJ1-2; no clear D gene. The CDR3 length is 13 residues. V was cut by 3 bases and J by 10 bases, with 15 bases left in between. Per the germline V gene, CDR1 is MDHEN and CDR2 is SYDVKM. Here the CDR3 DNA reads TGTGCCAGCAGTTTGATCTTTGTCGGGGTCTACACCTTC. Amino acids: CASSLIFVGVYTF.

The rearrangement links TRBV27 to TRBJ1-6; 11 nucleotides align to TRBD1. The CDR3 sequence is 15 residues long. V dropped 6 bases and J dropped 9; count of bases not matched to a gene: 7. Per germline, CDR1 MNHEY and CDR2 SMNVEV (reference sequence). The CDR3 here is CASRIRDRGSSPLHF. In nucleotides, the CDR3 is TGTGCCAGCAGGATCCGGGACAGGGGGTCTTCACCCCTCCACTTT.

This clone was recorded only once. This chain links TRBV3-1 (or the pseudogene TRBV3-2) with TRBJ2-1, with 7 bases lining up with TRBD2. Germline CDR1 LGHDT, CDR2 YNNKEL (reference sequence). With V trimmed by 4 bases and J by 8 bases, 14 bases remained unmatched. The CDR3 totals 16 residues. The CDR3 reads CASSPAPGLKMHEQFF. CDR3 in DNA: TGTGCCAGCAGCCCTGCCCCGGGACTAAAGATGCATGAGCAGTTCTTC.

In nucleotides, the CDR3 is TGTGCCAGTAGTCCCCTCCAGGGTGCTGGCTACACCTTC. Translating it yields CASSPLQGAGYTF. This chain links TRBV19 with TRBJ1-2; D possibly corresponds to TRBD1 (5 bases). Per germline, CDR1 LNHDA and CDR2 SQIVND (reference sequence). The CDR3 extends over 13 amino acids. V was cut by 5 bases and J by 7 bases, with 14 bases left in between.

The chain combines TRBV29-1 with TRBJ1-1; 7 bases match TRBD1. Looked up from germline, CDR1 is SQVTM and CDR2 is ANQGSEA. With 4 bases clipped from V and 2 bases from J, the junction kept 4 bases outside the gene matches. The CDR3 covers 13 residues. The CDR3 coding sequence is TGCAGCGTTGCGGGACAGCCCAACACTGAAGCTTTCTTT. Its protein product is CSVAGQPNTEAFF.

The chain combines TRBV6-5 with TRBJ1-2; perhaps TRBD1 as D (6 bases). Germline CDR1 reads MNHEY; CDR2 reads SVGAGI. The CDR3 is 13 amino acids. The V and J ends lost 3 bases and 6 bases respectively, with 11 bases between them. The chain's CDR3 is CASSYKGGDGYTF. The CDR3 nucleotides are TGTGCCAGCAGTTATAAAGGGGGGGATGGCTACACCTTC.

This chain connects TRBV6-5 to TRBJ2-7; weak D call: TRBD2 (6 bases). Germline CDR1 is MNHEY and CDR2 is SVGAGI. The V and J ends lost 5 bases and 5 bases respectively, with 19 bases between them. The CDR3 covers 15 residues. CDR3 sequence: CASSPQGGGVNEQYF. The CDR3 bases are TGTGCCAGCAGTCCGCAGGGAGGCGGGGTGAACGAGCAGTACTTC.

The chain couples TRBV5-6 to TRBJ2-1; 11 bases line up with TRBD2. The V gene end was trimmed by 2 bases and the J gene end by 3 bases; junction bases not matched to a gene: 4. The germline V gene encodes CDR1 SGHDT and CDR2 YYEEEE. This CDR3 has 16 residues. The CDR3 nucleotides read TGTGCCAGCAGCTTACAGACTAGCGGGGACTACAATGAGCAGTTCTTC. Its translation is CASSLQTSGDYNEQFF.

The sample holds a few counts of this clone. This chain's CDR3 is CASSFLVFRQGKPNEQYF. DNA of the CDR3: TGTGCCAGCAGTTTTCTAGTCTTCCGACAGGGTAAACCAAACGAGCAGTACTTC. V and J are TRBV28 and TRBJ2-7; 7 nucleotides agree with TRBD1. V was pared by 3 bases and J by 5 bases, with 19 bases of the junction left unmatched. The CDR3 loop spans 18 amino acids. Germline CDR1 is MDHEN and CDR2 is SYDVKM.

The gene calls are TRBV5-4 and TRBJ1-6; 8 bases agree with TRBD1. The CDR3 spans 16 residues. With V trimmed by 1 base and J by 9 bases, 9 bases remained unmatched. Germline assignment: CDR1 SGHNT and CDR2 YYREEE (reference sequence). CDR3 DNA sequence: TGTGCCAGCAGCTTGAAGACAGGGGATCCTAGTTCACCCCTCCACTTT. Its protein product is CASSLKTGDPSSPLHF.

The chain has TRBV27 and TRBJ1-1, with 9 bases matching TRBD1. The CDR3 sequence is 15 residues long. With 5 bases clipped from V and 3 bases from J, the junction kept 7 bases outside the gene matches. The germline gives CDR1 MNHEY, CDR2 SMNVEV (reference sequence). The CDR3 coding sequence is TGTGCCAGCAGTGACCAACAGGGGGCTTACACTGAAGCTTTCTTT. Its translation: CASSDQQGAYTEAFF.

This clone was counted once. CDR3 bases: TGTGCCAGCAGCTTTCTCAGTGGGGACAATGAGCAGTTCTTC. This codes for CASSFLSGDNEQFF. This chain links TRBV7-8 with TRBJ2-1; D gene unclear. V lost 3 bases and J 5 bases, leaving 11 bases between the germline ends. The CDR3 spans 14 residues. Germline CDR1 is SGHVS and CDR2 is FQNEAQ.

This chain connects TRBV5-5 to TRBJ2-7; the D gene could be TRBD1 or TRBD2 (5 bases each). V lost 6 bases, J lost 7 bases, and 26 bases lay in between. The CDR3 is made up of 16 amino acids. Germline CDR1 and CDR2: SGHKS and YYEKEE (reference sequence). In nucleotides, the CDR3 is TGTGCCAGCACCAACTCCTACGGACAACCCCGCGGGGAGCAGTACTTC. Translating it yields CASTNSYGQPRGEQYF.

The genes are TRBV2 and TRBJ2-4; TRBD1 aligns across 9 bases. CDR1 and CDR2 from the germline V gene are SNHLY and FYNNEI. V lost 6 bases, J lost 2 bases, and 8 bases stayed unmatched. The CDR3 contains 16 residues. The CDR3 protein is CASSDTGGGTKNIQYF. For the CDR3, the DNA is TGTGCCAGCAGCGATACAGGGGGCGGAACCAAAAACATTCAGTACTTC. Using reference TRBV2 and TRBJ2-4 for the parts outside the CDR3, the full variable domain is EPEVTQTPSHQVTQMGQEVILRCVPISNHLYFYWYRQILGQKVEFLVSFYNNEISEKSEIFDDQFSVERPDGSNFTLKIRSTKLEDSAMYFCASSDTGGGTKNIQYFGAGTRLSVL.

The CDR3 DNA sequence: TGCAGTGCCAACCGGGACGATGAGCAGTTCTTC. This encodes CSANRDDEQFF. The rearrangement links TRBV20-1 to TRBJ2-1; the D gene could be TRBD1 or TRBD2 (5 bases each). V lost 6 bases to trimming and J lost 8 bases, with 11 bases between them. CDR3 length equals 11 residues. The V gene's germline CDR1 is DFQATT and CDR2 SNEGSKA (reference sequence).